The 9 T cell receptor beta chains reported below all come from one sample, sequenced in a study of human T cells and chemical hapten exposure. Using its own MiXCR run on the RACE reads, TCRdb lists one record per CDR3 protein. The sample shows about 74,000 distinct CDR3 sequences, 12% to 15% of them seen only once. Time point given: pre-sensitization, week 0. Treatment in this sample: therapeutic diphenylcyclopropenone sensitization with weekly scalp DPC. The material sequenced was whole blood, taken in connection with sensitization to the hapten diphenylcyclopropenone (DPC). Source of these receptors: a woman aged 45 to 65 with alopecia areata. Some clones in this sample may be carry-over from other donors' samples.

The chain combines TRBV6-1 with TRBJ1-1; D gene ambiguous. Per the germline V gene, CDR1 is MNHNS and CDR2 is SASEGT. V lost 8 bases, J lost 0 bases, and 10 bases lay in between. The CDR3 runs to 13 residues. The CDR3 sequence is CASGAPLNTEAFF. The CDR3 coding sequence is TGTGCCAGCGGAGCACCGCTGAACACTGAAGCTTTCTTT.

This clonotype was observed a handful of times. The chain links TRBV2 to TRBJ2-2; 11 nucleotides align to TRBD2. The length of the CDR3 is 15 residues. V trimming: 4 bases; J trimming: 5 bases; junction bases outside the gene matches: 3. Per germline, CDR1 SNHLY and CDR2 FYNNEI. This CDR3 reads CASSALAGGTGELFF. CDR3 nucleotides: TGTGCCAGCAGTGCCCTAGCGGGAGGTACCGGGGAGCTGTTTTTT.

This clonotype was seen ten or more times. The rearrangement joins TRBV18 to TRBJ2-7; no reliable D call. The V gene's germline CDR1 is KGHSH and CDR2 LQKENI. This CDR3 is built from 15 residues. V lost 2 bases and J lost 0, with 11 bases in between. The CDR3: CASSPESRRSYEQYF. CDR3 coding DNA: TGTGCCAGCTCACCAGAATCCCGACGCTCCTACGAGCAGTACTTC.

CDR3 nucleotide sequence: TGTGCCAGCAGCCCACGGGACCGATCGGAAAAACTGTTTTTT. This codes for CASSPRDRSEKLFF. This chain uses TRBV5-4 with TRBJ1-4; D is perhaps TRBD1 (5 bases). V was shortened by 4 bases and J by 8 bases, with 15 bases between the two germline ends. CDR3 length: 14 amino acids. The germline CDR1 and CDR2 sequences are SGHNT and YYREEE (reference sequence).

This clonotype has just a few counts. The genes are TRBV29-1 and TRBJ2-3, with D hard to call. The germline V gene encodes CDR1 SQVTM and CDR2 ANQGSEA. Trimming took off 7 bases at V and 0 bases at J, with 8 bases between the two ends. There are 12 residues in the CDR3. The CDR3 sequence: CSGSQSTDTQYF. The CDR3 nucleotides read TGCAGCGGGAGTCAGAGCACAGATACGCAGTATTTT.

This clonotype was seen at least ten times. The CDR3 nucleotides are TGCGCCAGCAGCATAGAACTTGGCGAGCAGTACTTC. Translating it yields CASSIELGEQYF. The chain combines TRBV5-1 with TRBJ2-7; the D is unclear. The CDR3 has 12 residues. V lost 4 bases and J lost 6, with 11 bases in between. Germline assignment: CDR1 SGHRS and CDR2 YFSETQ.

In its sample, this clonotype was seen a few times. The V call is TRBV11-2, the J call TRBJ2-4, with 7 bases identical to TRBD1. The CDR3 runs to 15 residues. Trimming took 3 bases from V and 3 from J; bases not matched to a gene: 5. In germline, CDR1 is SGHAT, CDR2 FQNNGV. The CDR3 DNA is TGTGCCAGCAGCTTCACAGGGGCGGACAAAAACATTCAGTACTTC. As protein: CASSFTGADKNIQYF.

This clonotype has a count of ten or more. The J gene is TRBJ2-3, the V gene TRBV6-4, with 10 bases that match TRBD2. CDR3 length: 15 residues. Losses at the gene ends were 3 bases for V and 8 bases for J; bases not matched to a gene: 8. Per the germline V gene, CDR1 is MRHNA and CDR2 is SNTAGT. In DNA form, the CDR3 reads TGTGCCAGCAGTGAACTGAGCGGGAGGGCCGGTACGCAGTATTTT. Translated, it gives CASSELSGRAGTQYF.

This clonotype was recorded many times. This sequence joins TRBV12-3 or TRBV12-4 and TRBJ2-1; weak D call: TRBD2 (6 bases). V dropped 4 bases and J dropped 7 bases, with 17 bases sitting between them. This CDR3 has 15 residues. The CDR3 protein is CASSSRTQGGNEQFF. CDR3 DNA sequence: TGTGCCAGCAGTTCAAGGACTCAAGGAGGGAATGAGCAGTTCTTC.